There are a few counts of the clone carrying this T cell receptor beta chain. TCRdb recomputed calls from the RT-PCR reads with MiXCR, one row per CDR3 protein. The sample shows about 680,000 distinct CDR3 sequences, approximately 15% of them seen only once. Germline lookup yields CDR1 SGHRS and CDR2 YFSETQ. The trim removed 4 bases at V and 4 bases at J, leaving 7 bases unmatched. The CDR3 loop spans 14 amino acids. The sequenced sample consisted of memory CD4+ T cells from blood. This receptor was taken from a female donor in good health, serving as a healthy control. The chain recombines TRBV5-1 with TRBJ1-2; 7 positions match TRBD1. CDR3 nucleotide sequence: TGCGCCAGCAGCCTGGACAGGCCTGGCTATGGCTACACCTTC. It codes for CASSLDRPGYGYTF.